This entry concerns a single TCR beta chain. At one of its ends the junction is not consistent with the germline gene, which may arise from a read error. The source of the sample is a study of blood T cell repertoires in COVID-19. Study at large: Spain, Italy and the United States supplied samples that represented acute and convalescent COVID-19. T cells, B-cell-depleted T cells, or PBMCs supplied cDNA or gDNA.

Original methodology: Amplification from reference gene primers served as the basis for estimated nucleated cell counts. The repertoire was sequenced with immunoSEQ multiplex PCR; TCRdb's copy has only in-frame clones and lacks some. That table furnishes V, J and clone size, whereas the DNA furnished D and trimming. The table includes approximately 190,000 clones, around 86% detected once. The germline V gene has CDR1 MNHEY and CDR2 SMNVEV (reference sequence). This CDR3 has 8 amino acids. The receptor was isolated from a woman in her thirties or forties with acute or convalescent COVID-19. The material sequenced was peripheral blood. The chain employs TRBV27 and TRBJ2-7, with D possibly TRBD1 on 5 matching bases. CDR3 nucleotide sequence: TGTGCCAGCACTAAAGGGGTCTGG. Protein sequence: CASTKGVW.